What follows is one T cell receptor (beta chain) and its context. Its antigen is not known. This record belongs to a study of Tregs in tolerant kidney transplant recipients. Overall study findings and caveats: Donor-specific Treg expansion exceeded global Treg expansion in tolerant patients, suggesting antigen drive. Changing PCR primers prevented nucleotide comparison between some patients' samples. No direct test of biological reproducibility was done here.

Sequencing was performed with immunoSEQ multiplex PCR; in TCRdb, only in-frame clones are kept and a portion is missing. The top ten clones hold around 1.6% of a sample with tens of thousands of clones, over 85% of them seen once. Germline-derived CDR1 and CDR2 are SGHDN and FVKESK. The CDR3 has 15 residues. V lost 3 bases, J lost 4 bases, and 6 bases stayed unmatched. Recipients received nonmyeloablative bone marrow transplants from related graft donors, with transient mixed chimerism. The sequence was obtained from a human patient who received a combined kidney and bone marrow transplant. Some of the T cells might come from the graft donor. The V gene is TRBV14, the J gene TRBJ1-2; 9 bases are a match to TRBD1. Sequenced material: CD4+ T cells from blood (PBMCs), taken 12 months after the transplant. The CDR3, as DNA: TGTGCCAGCAGCCATACAGGGGGCCACCGCTATGGCTACACCTTC. It is translated as CASSHTGGHRYGYTF.